Listed below are T cell receptor beta chains from one sample, sequenced in a study of siplizumab effects on memory and regulatory T cells. TCRdb's copy holds only in-frame clones and misses some; the assay was immunoSEQ multiplex PCR. This sample has roughly 92,000 clones, with about 94% found just once. Sequencing input: non-Treg CD4+ T cells sorted from blood. These receptors were obtained from a human donor in good health. The CDR3 runs from the conserved cysteine through the conserved F or W. A D gene is named only where the DNA matches it firmly. The size field is filled for only some rows; it gives once, few, many or a size class.

clone_size: .; d_call: TRBD2; cdr3_length: 15; v_call: TRBV6-4; j_call: TRBJ2-5; cdr3_nt: TGTGCCAGCAGTGCTCTAGCGGGGGGGCAAGAGACCCAGTACTTC; cdr3_aa: CASSALAGGQETQYF
clone_size: .; d_call: .; cdr3_length: 13; v_call: TRBV6-6; j_call: TRBJ1-1; cdr3_nt: TGTGCCAGCAGCTCGGACGGGAACACTGAAGCTTTCTTT; cdr3_aa: CASSSDGNTEAFF
clone_size: .; d_call: .; cdr3_length: 13; v_call: TRBV5-4; j_call: TRBJ2-5; cdr3_nt: TGTGCCAGCAGCCCGCTAGCGTCAGAGACCCAGTACTTC; cdr3_aa: CASSPLASETQYF
clone_size: .; d_call: .; cdr3_length: 14; v_call: TRBV19; j_call: TRBJ2-7; cdr3_nt: TGTGCCAGTAGTATAGGAGGCCCAAACTACGAGCAGTACTTC; cdr3_aa: CASSIGGPNYEQYF
clone_size: .; d_call: .; cdr3_length: 13; v_call: TRBV5-4; j_call: TRBJ1-1; cdr3_nt: TGTGCCAGCAGCCCGAACAGGGACCGTGAAGCTTTCTTT; cdr3_aa: CASSPNRDREAFF
clone_size: .; d_call: .; cdr3_length: 14; v_call: TRBV5-1; j_call: TRBJ1-1; cdr3_nt: TGCGCCAGCAGTCTTGACGGGATGAACACTGAAGCTTTCTTT; cdr3_aa: CASSLDGMNTEAFF
clone_size: .; d_call: .; cdr3_length: 16; v_call: TRBV5-6; j_call: TRBJ2-1; cdr3_nt: TGTGCCAGCACCGCCCTGAACTCCCGATTGGTAGCTGAGCAGTTCTTC; cdr3_aa: CASTALNSRLVAEQFF
clone_size: .; d_call: .; cdr3_length: 14; v_call: TRBV9; j_call: TRBJ1-3; cdr3_nt: TGTGCCAGCAGCGTAGAGGTACACGGAAACACCATATATTTT; cdr3_aa: CASSVEVHGNTIYF
clone_size: .; d_call: .; cdr3_length: 12; v_call: TRBV12-5; j_call: TRBJ2-1; cdr3_nt: TGTGCTAGTGGTTTGGGAGTAGGTGAGCAGTTCTTC; cdr3_aa: CASGLGVGEQFF
clone_size: .; d_call: TRBD2; cdr3_length: 17; v_call: TRBV11-2; j_call: TRBJ2-1; cdr3_nt: TGTGCCAGCAGCCCGAGGACTAGCTGGAGCTCCTACAATGAGCAGTTCTTC; cdr3_aa: CASSPRTSWSSYNEQFF
clone_size: .; d_call: .; cdr3_length: 12; v_call: TRBV5-1; j_call: TRBJ2-5; cdr3_nt: TGCGCCAGCAGCGCCAGGGTGGAGACCCAGTACTTC; cdr3_aa: CASSARVETQYF
clone_size: .; d_call: .; cdr3_length: 11; v_call: TRBV19; j_call: TRBJ2-5; cdr3_nt: TGTGCCACCCAGGTTCAAGAGACCCAGTACTTC; cdr3_aa: CATQVQETQYF
clone_size: few; d_call: .; cdr3_length: 16; v_call: TRBV7-8; j_call: TRBJ1-5; cdr3_nt: TGTGCCAGCAGCTTGGGCAGGGTGTCGGGCAATCAGCCCCAGCATTTT; cdr3_aa: CASSLGRVSGNQPQHF
clone_size: .; d_call: TRBD2; cdr3_length: 15; v_call: TRBV7-2; j_call: TRBJ2-2; cdr3_nt: TGTGCCAGCAGCCCTAGCGGGAGTGCAACCGGGGAGCTGTTTTTT; cdr3_aa: CASSPSGSATGELFF
clone_size: .; d_call: .; cdr3_length: 14; v_call: TRBV18; j_call: TRBJ2-5; cdr3_nt: TGTGCCAGCTCACCACCACAAGGCTTGGAGACCCAGTACTTC; cdr3_aa: CASSPPQGLETQYF
clone_size: once; d_call: .; cdr3_length: 14; v_call: TRBV28; j_call: TRBJ1-3; cdr3_nt: TGTGCCAGCAGTTTATTTGCTTCTGGAAACACCATATATTTT; cdr3_aa: CASSLFASGNTIYF
clone_size: .; d_call: TRBD1; cdr3_length: 13; v_call: TRBV10-3; j_call: TRBJ2-7; cdr3_nt: TGTGCCATCAGCCCAGGGGGTTCGGACGAGCAGTACTTC; cdr3_aa: CAISPGGSDEQYF
clone_size: .; d_call: .; cdr3_length: 13; v_call: TRBV11-1; j_call: TRBJ2-7; cdr3_nt: TGTGCCAGCAGCCTGACAAACTCCTACGAGCAGTACTTC; cdr3_aa: CASSLTNSYEQYF
clone_size: .; d_call: TRBD1; cdr3_length: 14; v_call: TRBV7-9; j_call: TRBJ2-5; cdr3_nt: TGTGCCAGCAGCCGAGGACAGGTGGAGCAGGCCCAGTACTTC; cdr3_aa: CASSRGQVEQAQYF
clone_size: .; d_call: TRBD1; cdr3_length: 15; v_call: TRBV2; j_call: TRBJ1-4; cdr3_nt: TGTGCCAGCAGCTGGATGACAGGGGGATCTGAAAAACTGTTTTTT; cdr3_aa: CASSWMTGGSEKLFF
clone_size: .; d_call: TRBD1; cdr3_length: 12; v_call: TRBV2; j_call: TRBJ2-1; cdr3_nt: TGTGCCAGCGGCTCAGGGGGCAGGGAGCAGTTCTTC; cdr3_aa: CASGSGGREQFF
clone_size: .; d_call: TRBD2; cdr3_length: 15; v_call: TRBV10-3; j_call: TRBJ2-1; cdr3_nt: TGTGCCATCAGTGGGACTAGCGGGAGTATCAATGAGCAGTTCTTC; cdr3_aa: CAISGTSGSINEQFF